This TCR beta chain is from a study of beta chain features in type 1 diabetes. Findings of the study overall: Patients' naive, central memory and regulatory TCRB repertoires appeared more alike than those of healthy donors.

Staining for CD45RO/CCR7/CD25/CD127/CD95/CD27 allowed sorting of CD4+ naive, central memory, regulatory and stem cell-like memory cells. cDNA synthesis used the whole RNA isolate, giving expressed TCRB sequences. Repertoires were generated with immunoSEQ multiplex PCR, while TCRdb's copy carries only in-frame clones and drops some. This table holds about 350,000 clones, about 20% found once. This clone was detected only a few times. Its antigen is not known. The CDR3 has 15 residues. In germline, CDR1 is SNHLY, CDR2 FYNNEI. V lost 8 bases and J lost 6, with 19 bases in between. The rearrangement links TRBV2 to TRBJ2-2; tentative D call: TRBD2 (7 bases). The sample was naive CD4+ T cells from blood. This TCR was recovered from a woman under 30 in good health. DNA for the CDR3: TGTGCCAGCGGGAAGGCTACGGGGGGCCCCGGGGAGCTGTTTTTT. It encodes CASGKATGGPGELFF. Full variable domain (outside the CDR3, taken from reference TRBV2 and TRBJ2-2): EPEVTQTPSHQVTQMGQEVILRCVPISNHLYFYWYRQILGQKVEFLVSFYNNEISEKSEIFDDQFSVERPDGSNFTLKIRSTKLEDSAMYFCASGKATGGPGELFFGEGSRLTVL.